What follows are 12 T cell receptor beta chains derived from one specimen sequenced in a study of shared clonotypes between healthy human individuals. Method: immunoSEQ multiplex PCR; TCRdb's copy keeps in-frame clones and lacks some. The table includes roughly 2.1 million clones, roughly 91% detected once. CD45RO negativity and positive selection for CCR7 defined naive CD8 cells, a population that excluded terminally differentiated effector memory CD45RA+ cells. The sequenced sample consisted of naive CD8+ T cells from PBMCs. These TCRs come from a man younger than 30 in good health. Some clones in this sample may be carry-over from other donors' samples.

V and J are TRBV28 and TRBJ1-1; no definite D call. Germline V gene data show CDR1 as MDHEN and CDR2 as SYDVKM. The ends were cut back, 6 bases at V and 3 bases at J, with 8 bases in the middle. This CDR3 has 12 amino acids. CDR3 bases: TGTGCCAGCAGATCGACCGACACTGAAGCTTTCTTT. Residues: CASRSTDTEAFF.

This clone was recorded once. V and J are TRBV4-2 and TRBJ2-1; D not certain. Deletions cut 0 bases from V and 4 bases from J, with 10 bases between. This CDR3 is built from 15 residues. The germline V gene has CDR1 LGHNA and CDR2 YNFKEQ. CDR3 residues: CASSQDRSKYNEQFF. DNA of the CDR3: TGTGCCAGCAGCCAAGATCGTAGTAAGTACAATGAGCAGTTCTTC.

This chain links TRBV9 with TRBJ2-1; perhaps D is TRBD1 or TRBD2 (6 bases each). Trimming left V 2 bases short and J 1 base short, with 16 bases between. Germline V CDR1 and CDR2: SGDLS, YYNGEE. The CDR3 loop spans 17 amino acids. The CDR3 DNA reads TGTGCCAGCAGCGTTTCGGGGGCCGACTATTCCTACAATGAGCAGTTCTTC. Its protein product is CASSVSGADYSYNEQFF.

Regarding this clone: Distinct nucleotide sequences in the sample also encode this CDR3. This chain uses TRBV9 with TRBJ2-5; D possibly corresponds to TRBD2 (6 bases). CDR3 length equals 14 residues. V was cut by 4 bases and J by 1 base, with 11 bases left in between. CDR1 and CDR2 from the germline V gene are SGDLS and YYNGEE. The CDR3: CASSPGGFQETQYF. CDR3 bases: TGTGCCAGCAGCCCCGGGGGTTTCCAAGAGACCCAGTACTTC.

The rearrangement uses TRBV9 and TRBJ2-7, with D hard to call. In germline, CDR1 is SGDLS, CDR2 YYNGEE. V lost 1 base and J 2 bases, leaving 10 bases between the germline ends. CDR3 size: 14 residues. The CDR3 here is CASSVSGNTYEQYF. The CDR3 bases are TGTGCCAGCAGCGTATCAGGAAACACCTACGAGCAGTACTTC.

This clone has just one count. This sequence joins TRBV28 and TRBJ1-5; D remains ambiguous. Germline CDR1 MDHEN, CDR2 SYDVKM. The CDR3 is 14 amino acids. Trimming removed 6 bases at V and 2 bases at J, with 11 bases between. In DNA form, the CDR3 reads TGTGCCAGCAGACACTCCCGGGGCAATCAGCCCCAGCATTTT. This gives the protein CASRHSRGNQPQHF.

Here the CDR3 reads CASSLDRESEQYF. DNA of the CDR3: TGTGCCAGCAGCTTGGACAGGGAGTCCGAGCAGTACTTC. The chain recombines TRBV7-9 with TRBJ2-7; 8 nucleotides align to TRBD1. J lost 6 bases, V lost 3 bases, and 4 bases had no gene match. This CDR3 comprises 13 residues. Germline CDR1 reads SEHNR; CDR2 reads FQNEAQ (reference sequence). Variable domain in full (rest from reference TRBV7-9 and TRBJ2-7): DTGVSQNPRHKITKRGQNVTFRCDPISEHNRLYWYRQTLGQGPEFLTYFQNEAQLEKSRLLSDRFSAERPKGSFSTLEIQRTEQGDSAMYLCASSLDRESEQYFGPGTRLTVT.

The rearrangement uses TRBV28 and TRBJ1-3; 10 positions agree with TRBD1. Germline CDR1 MDHEN, CDR2 SYDVKM. The CDR3 spans 16 residues. V was clipped by 2 bases and J by 4 bases; unmatched bases: 5. The CDR3 DNA follows: TGTGCCAGCAGTTTAGGACAGGGGGGATCCGGAAACACCATATATTTT. Protein sequence: CASSLGQGGSGNTIYF.

Worth noting for this clone: This CDR3 is also generated by other DNA sequences in the sample. The genes are TRBV7-9 and TRBJ2-7; D is unclear. Trimming stripped 2 bases from V and 2 bases from J, with 4 bases between. CDR3 length equals 12 residues. Germline CDR1 and CDR2: SEHNR and FQNEAQ (reference sequence). The CDR3, as DNA: TGTGCCAGCAGCTTATCGGCCTACGAGCAGTACTTC. It is translated as CASSLSAYEQYF.

The chain uses TRBV14 and TRBJ2-1, with a tentative D call TRBD1 (6 bases). CDR1 SGHDN and CDR2 FVKESK come from the germline V gene. The CDR3 spans 15 residues. The V end was cut by 0 bases, the J end by 8 bases, with 14 bases between. CDR3 nucleotides: TGTGCCAGCAGCCAAGATCCGTACAGGGTTGATGAGCAGTTCTTC. Protein product: CASSQDPYRVDEQFF.

The V gene is TRBV27, the J gene TRBJ1-1; possibly TRBD1 for D (6 bases). V gave up 3 bases and J gave up 7 bases, with 12 bases separating them. Germline V gene lookup returns CDR1 MNHEY and CDR2 SMNVEV (reference sequence). This CDR3 contains 13 residues. The CDR3 DNA sequence: TGTGCCAGCAGTTTCTTCAGGGGAAGTGAAGCTTTCTTT. Protein product: CASSFFRGSEAFF.

V is TRBV25-1 and J is TRBJ2-7, with D perhaps TRBD2 (5 bases). The length of the CDR3 is 12 residues. V was clipped by 1 base and J by 12 bases, with 13 bases between them. CDR1 MGHDK and CDR2 SYGVNS come from the germline V gene. The CDR3 DNA is TGTGCCAGCAGTGAATGGGAGCAAGAGACGTACTTC. The encoded protein is CASSEWEQETYF.